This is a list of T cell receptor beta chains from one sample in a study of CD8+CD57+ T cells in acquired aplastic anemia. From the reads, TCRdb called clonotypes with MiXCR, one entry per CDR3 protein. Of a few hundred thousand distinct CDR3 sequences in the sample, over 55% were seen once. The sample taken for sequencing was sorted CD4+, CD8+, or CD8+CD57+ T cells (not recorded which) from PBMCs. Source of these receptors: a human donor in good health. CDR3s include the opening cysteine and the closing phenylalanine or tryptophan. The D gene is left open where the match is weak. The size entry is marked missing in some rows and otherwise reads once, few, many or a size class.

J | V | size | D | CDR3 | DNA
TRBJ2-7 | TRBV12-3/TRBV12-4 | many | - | CASSLVRDSSYEQYF | TGTGCCAGCAGCTTAGTCCGGGACTCGAGCTACGAGCAGTACTTC
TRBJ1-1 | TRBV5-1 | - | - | CASRNQARGRAFF | TGCGCCAGCAGGAATCAGGCCCGGGGTCGCGCTTTCTTT
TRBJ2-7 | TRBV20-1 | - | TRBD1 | CSAEGQGSYEQYF | TGCAGTGCCGAGGGACAGGGATCCTACGAGCAGTACTTC
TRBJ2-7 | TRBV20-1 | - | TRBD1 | CSALAGGIDEQYF | TGCAGTGCTCTCGCAGGGGGCATCGACGAGCAGTACTTC
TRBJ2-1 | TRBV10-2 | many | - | CASMWSSYNEQFF | TGCGCCAGCATGTGGAGCTCCTACAATGAGCAGTTCTTC
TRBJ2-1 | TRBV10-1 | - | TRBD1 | CASSESGQGDNSQFF | TGCGCCAGCAGTGAGTCGGGACAGGGGGACAATTCGCAGTTCTTC
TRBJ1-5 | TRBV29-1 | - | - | CSVKQGVNQPQHF | TGCAGCGTTAAACAGGGTGTGAATCAGCCCCAGCATTTT
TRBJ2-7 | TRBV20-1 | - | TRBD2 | CSARDPTSGRFDEQYF | TGCAGTGCTAGAGATCCTACTAGCGGGAGATTTGACGAGCAGTACTTC
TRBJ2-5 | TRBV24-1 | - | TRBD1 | CATSEYGTANQETQYF | TGTGCCACCAGTGAATACGGGACAGCTAACCAAGAGACCCAGTACTTC
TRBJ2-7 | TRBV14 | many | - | CASSQDAFLSYEQYF | TGTGCCAGCAGCCAAGATGCGTTCCTTTCCTACGAGCAGTACTTC
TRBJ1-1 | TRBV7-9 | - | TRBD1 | CASSDGQEVEAFF | TGTGCCAGCAGTGACGGACAGGAGGTCGAAGCTTTCTTT
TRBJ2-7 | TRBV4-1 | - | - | CASSQERWTYEQYF | TGCGCCAGCAGCCAAGAGAGGTGGACCTACGAGCAGTACTTC
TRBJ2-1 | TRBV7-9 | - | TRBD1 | CASSTTGDNEQFF | TGTGCCAGCAGCACAACAGGGGACAATGAGCAGTTCTTC
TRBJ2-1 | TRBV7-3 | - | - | CASSPQGRGDNEQFF | TGTGCCAGCAGCCCCCAGGGGAGGGGGGACAATGAGCAGTTCTTC
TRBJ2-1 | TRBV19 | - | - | CASSIPGPNEQFF | TGTGCCAGTAGTATACCAGGGCCCAATGAGCAGTTCTTC
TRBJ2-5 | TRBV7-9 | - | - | CASSPGKGTETQYF | TGTGCCAGCAGCCCGGGGAAGGGGACGGAGACCCAGTACTTC
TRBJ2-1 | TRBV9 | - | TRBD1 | CASSPGQGGSEQFF | TGTGCCAGCAGCCCCGGACAGGGAGGAAGTGAGCAGTTCTTC
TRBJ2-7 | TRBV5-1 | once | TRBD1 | CASSDTPDRSSTYEQYF | TGCGCCAGCAGCGATACCCCGGACAGGTCTTCCACCTACGAGCAGTACTTC
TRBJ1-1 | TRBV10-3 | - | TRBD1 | CAISPRTGVDTEAFF | TGTGCCATCAGTCCAAGGACAGGGGTGGACACTGAAGCTTTCTTT
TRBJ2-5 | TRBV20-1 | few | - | CSARAGGQTQYF | TGCAGCGCCCGGGCCGGGGGTCAGACCCAGTACTTC
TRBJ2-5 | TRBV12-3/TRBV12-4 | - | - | CASSEGVWAGISF | TGTGCCAGCAGTGAAGGCGTTTGGGCCGGGATTTCATTC
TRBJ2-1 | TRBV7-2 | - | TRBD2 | CASSPGTSWNEQFF | TGTGCCAGCAGCCCCGGGACTAGCTGGAATGAGCAGTTCTTC
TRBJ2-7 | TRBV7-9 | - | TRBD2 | CASSSGTSAAYEQYF | TGTGCCAGCAGCTCGGGGACTAGCGCAGCCTACGAGCAGTACTTC
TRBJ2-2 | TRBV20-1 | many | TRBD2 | CSARETSGSMIAGELFF | TGCAGTGCTAGAGAGACTAGCGGGAGTATGATCGCCGGGGAGCTGTTTTTT
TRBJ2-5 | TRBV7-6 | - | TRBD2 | CASSLASSGRWETQYF | TGTGCCAGCAGCTTAGCGAGCAGCGGGAGGTGGGAGACCCAGTACTTC
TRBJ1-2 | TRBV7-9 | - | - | CAGGRAGSGYTF | TGTGCCGGGGGCCGGGCAGGGAGCGGCTACACCTTC
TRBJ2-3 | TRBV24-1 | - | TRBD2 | CATSDPRGAGDTQYF | TGTGCCACCAGTGATCCGCGGGGGGCCGGGGATACGCAGTATTTT
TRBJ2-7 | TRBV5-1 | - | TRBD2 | CASSGLSGGTYEQYF | TGCGCCAGCAGCGGGCTTAGCGGGGGCACCTACGAGCAGTACTTC
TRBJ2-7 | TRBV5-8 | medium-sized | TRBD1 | CASSPSGTGGRDEQYF | TGTGCCAGCAGCCCTTCCGGGACAGGGGGACGGGACGAGCAGTACTTC
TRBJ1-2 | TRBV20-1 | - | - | CSANTGASYGYTF | TGCAGTGCTAATACGGGTGCAAGCTATGGCTACACCTTC
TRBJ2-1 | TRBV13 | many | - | CASSPPATFEQFF | TGTGCCAGCAGCCCACCGGCGACCTTTGAGCAGTTCTTC
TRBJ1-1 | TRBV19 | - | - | CASSIGREGLVDTEAFF | TGTGCCAGTAGTATAGGCAGGGAGGGGCTGGTAGACACTGAAGCTTTCTTT
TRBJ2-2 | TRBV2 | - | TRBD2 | CASSLGLANGELFF | TGTGCCAGCAGCCTAGGACTAGCGAACGGGGAGCTGTTTTTT
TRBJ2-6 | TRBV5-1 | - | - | CASRHEDVLTF | TGCGCCAGCAGGCACGAAGACGTCCTGACTTTC
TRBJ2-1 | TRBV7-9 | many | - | CASSHGEQFF | TGTGCCAGCAGCCATGGGGAGCAGTTCTTC
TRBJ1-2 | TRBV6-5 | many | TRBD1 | CASSYSTGQGRYGYTF | TGTGCCAGCAGTTACTCGACCGGACAGGGGCGCTATGGCTACACCTTC
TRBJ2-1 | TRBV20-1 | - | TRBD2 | CSARGRERSDNEQFF | TGCAGTGCTAGAGGGCGGGAGAGGAGCGACAATGAGCAGTTCTTC
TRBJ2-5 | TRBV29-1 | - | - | CSVSWTETQYF | TGCAGCGTCTCTTGGACGGAGACCCAGTACTTC
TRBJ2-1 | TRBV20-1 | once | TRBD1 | CSASRRDRGKDEQFF | TGCAGTGCTAGCCGCCGGGACAGGGGGAAGGATGAGCAGTTCTTC
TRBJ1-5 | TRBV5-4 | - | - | CASSVGHGGRPDGNQPQHF | TGTGCCAGCAGCGTGGGACACGGGGGAAGGCCGGACGGCAATCAGCCCCAGCATTTT
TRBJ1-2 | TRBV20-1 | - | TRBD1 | CSARGQGDGYTF | TGCAGTGCTAGGGGACAGGGGGATGGCTACACCTTC